The sequence of this T cell receptor beta chain was determined in a study of patients and donors after allogeneic stem cell transplantation. The CDR3 is 15 amino acids. Trimming took 4 bases from V and 3 from J, leaving 13 bases between them. In this sample, this clonotype turned up many times. TCRdb itself ran the RT-PCR reads through MiXCR, one entry per CDR3 protein. The sample records hundreds of thousands of distinct CDR3 sequences, roughly 16% being singletons. J is TRBJ2-1 and V is TRBV12-3 or TRBV12-4; possibly TRBD2 for D (6 bases). Sequencing input: blood, either unsorted or a sorted T cell fraction (not recorded which). The clonotype originates from a human donor who was either an allogeneic HSCT recipient or a stem cell or donor lymphocyte infusion donor (not recorded which). It is not recorded whose cells these are; they may come from a transplant donor. In nucleotides, the CDR3 is TGTGCCAGCAGTTGGGATAGCGGTTTCTACAATGAGCAGTTCTTC. This translates into CASSWDSGFYNEQFF.